These T cell receptor beta chains were read from a single sample in a study of neurological immune-mediated disorders. One entry per CDR3 protein, called by TCRdb with MiXCR from the 5' RACE reads. There are 40,000 or so distinct CDR3 sequences in the sample; 2.5% occur only once, and 2% to 3% lies in the top ten. The sequenced sample was PBMCs. The receptors derive from a man aged 45 to 65 with multiple sclerosis. CDR3s include the opening cysteine and the closing phenylalanine or tryptophan. Each record gives: J gene, V gene, CDR3 protein.

J gene: TRBJ2-5; V gene: TRBV20-1; CDR3 protein: CSASQGDPRKETQYF
J gene: TRBJ1-2; V gene: TRBV7-2; CDR3 protein: CASSLDNGNYGYTF
J gene: TRBJ2-7; V gene: TRBV5-1; CDR3 protein: CASSGGTSAYEQYF
J gene: TRBJ1-5; V gene: TRBV20-1; CDR3 protein: CSATKDGRDNQPQNF
J gene: TRBJ2-4; V gene: TRBV19; CDR3 protein: CASNQPGQGNIQYF
J gene: TRBJ1-2; V gene: TRBV28; CDR3 protein: CASTRQGLGYGYTF
J gene: TRBJ1-5; V gene: TRBV7-2; CDR3 protein: CASSLATGGDQPQHF
J gene: TRBJ2-2; V gene: TRBV5-6; CDR3 protein: CASSSGQGGGELFF
J gene: TRBJ2-3; V gene: TRBV20-1; CDR3 protein: CSARGPIDSTDTQYF
J gene: TRBJ1-2; V gene: TRBV5-1; CDR3 protein: CASSLDGSAYGYTF